The text below deals with one T cell receptor beta chain. Antigen specificity is unknown. This table comes from immunoSEQ multiplex PCR, and its TCRdb copy is limited to in-frame clones, with some not included. Seen here are tens of thousands of clones, roughly 78% observed once, and the top ten hold approximately 0.78%. Single viable CD3+CD4+CD8-CD45RO+ cells were sorted as the memory CD4+ T cells. V was clipped by 0 bases and J by 1 base, with 5 bases between them. The CDR3 spans 13 residues. The germline CDR1 and CDR2 sequences are SGHNT and YYREEE (reference sequence). These data come from a study of memory CD4+ T cells and cytomegalovirus serostatus. Study-wide findings and caveats: Each of approximately 73 CMV-associated TCRbeta sequences occurred in one to five individuals.

This sequence was found in an adult in good health and CMV-seronegative. The chain couples TRBV5-4 to TRBJ2-7, with D hard to call. Sequenced material: memory CD4+ T cells from blood. As DNA, the CDR3 is TGTGCCAGCAGCTTGGCACAGTCCTACGAGCAGTACTTC. Translating gives CASSLAQSYEQYF.